This TCR beta chain originates from a study of OX40 agonist ivuxolimab in advanced cancers. At the level of the study: Partial responses were seen in three patients, one with hepatocellular carcinoma and two with cutaneous melanoma. Regarding the study as a whole: Patients who responded partially at 0.1-3.0 mg/kg showed clonal expansion ranking among the lowest.

Germline V CDR1 and CDR2: SGHTA, FQGNSA. The CDR3 is 13 amino acids. V lost 2 bases and J 1 base, leaving 6 bases between the germline ends. Assay used: immunoSEQ multiplex PCR; TCRdb lists only in-frame clones, some missing. The data show around 67,000 clones, 70% to 90% seen once. Worth noting for this clone: Its antigen is undetermined.

The gene calls are TRBV7-2 and TRBJ2-7; no firm D call. Here the sequenced sample was CD4+ or CD8+ T cells sorted from blood, taken in a trial of the OX40 agonist ivuxolimab. The sequence was collected from an adult with an advanced solid tumor such as melanoma, head and neck, liver or kidney cancer. The CDR3 spells CASSLTASYEQYF. CDR3 nucleotides: TGTGCCAGCAGCTTAACAGCTTCCTACGAGCAGTACTTC.